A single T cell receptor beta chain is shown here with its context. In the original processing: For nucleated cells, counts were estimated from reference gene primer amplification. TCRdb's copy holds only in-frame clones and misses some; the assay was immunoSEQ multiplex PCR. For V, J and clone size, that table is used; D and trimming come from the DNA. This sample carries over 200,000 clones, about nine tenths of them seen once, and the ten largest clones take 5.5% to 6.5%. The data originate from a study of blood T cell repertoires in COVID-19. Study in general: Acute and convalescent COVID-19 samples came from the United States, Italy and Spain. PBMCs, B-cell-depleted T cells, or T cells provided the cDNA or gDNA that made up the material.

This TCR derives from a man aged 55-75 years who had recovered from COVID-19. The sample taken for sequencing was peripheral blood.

CDR3 sequence (DNA): TGCAGCGTCGGAACAGGGGGCATTAGACACACTGAAGCTTTCTTT. Amino acids: CSVGTGGIRHTEAFF. The chain recombines TRBV29-1 with TRBJ1-1; 9 bases map to TRBD1. CDR3 size: 15 residues. V lost 6 bases, J lost 3 bases, and 11 bases stayed unmatched. Looked up from germline, CDR1 is SQVTM and CDR2 is ANQGSEA.